The entry below describes one T cell receptor (beta chain). What it binds is not known. Germline assignment: CDR1 KGHDR and CDR2 SFDVKD. CDR3 length equals 16 residues. The V end lost 1 base, the J end lost 3 bases, and 14 bases lay between the germline ends. This sample stems from a study of glioma-infiltrating T cells. Using RNA template, CDR3s of TCR alpha and beta were amplified with iRepertoire arm-PCR. Using its own MiXCR run on the multiplex PCR reads, TCRdb lists one record per CDR3 protein. The sample carries about 210,000 distinct CDR3 sequences, 32% recorded once. Whole-study results and caveats: Tissue-blood divergence was below expectation in non-neoplastic patients, above in gliomas. CDR3 overlap between tissue and blood was very small.

The TCR originated in a human donor with low-grade glioma or glioblastoma, undergoing nonglioma brain surgery, or in good health (not recorded which). Specimen: glioma tissue, nonneoplastic brain tissue, or PBMCs (not recorded which). This chain joins TRBV24-1 and TRBJ2-5; D may be TRBD2 (6 bases). The CDR3 is CATSDFAGNNEETQYF. Written as DNA, the CDR3 is TGTGCCACCAGTGATTTTGCGGGAAACAACGAAGAGACCCAGTACTTC.